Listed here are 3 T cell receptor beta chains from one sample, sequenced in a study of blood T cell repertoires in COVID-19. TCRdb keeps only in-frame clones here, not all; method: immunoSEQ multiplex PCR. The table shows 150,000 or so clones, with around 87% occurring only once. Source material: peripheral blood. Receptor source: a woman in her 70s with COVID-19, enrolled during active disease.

CDR3 sequence reads: CASSQGPGDPYEQYF. In nucleotides, the CDR3 is TGTGCCAGCAGCCAAGGGCCGGGGGATCCCTACGAGCAGTACTTC. The V call is TRBV3-1 (or the pseudogene TRBV3-2), the J call TRBJ2-7, with a tentative D call TRBD2 (6 bases). The V and J ends lost 1 base and 2 bases respectively, with 12 bases between them. CDR1 is LGHDT, CDR2 YNNKEL, per germline (reference sequence). CDR3 size: 15 residues.

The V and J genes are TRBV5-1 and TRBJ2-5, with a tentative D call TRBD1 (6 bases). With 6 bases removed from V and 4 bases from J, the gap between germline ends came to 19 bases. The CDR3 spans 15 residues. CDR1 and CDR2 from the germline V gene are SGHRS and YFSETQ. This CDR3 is CASTQGSIQGETQYF. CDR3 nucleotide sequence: TGCGCCAGCACCCAGGGGTCCATCCAGGGAGAGACCCAGTACTTC. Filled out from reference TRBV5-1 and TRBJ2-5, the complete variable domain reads KAGVTQTPRYLIKTRGQQVTLSCSPISGHRSVSWYQQTPGQGLQFLFEYFSETQRNKGNFPGRFSGRQFSNSRSEMNVSTLELGDSALYLCASTQGSIQGETQYFGPGTRLLVL.

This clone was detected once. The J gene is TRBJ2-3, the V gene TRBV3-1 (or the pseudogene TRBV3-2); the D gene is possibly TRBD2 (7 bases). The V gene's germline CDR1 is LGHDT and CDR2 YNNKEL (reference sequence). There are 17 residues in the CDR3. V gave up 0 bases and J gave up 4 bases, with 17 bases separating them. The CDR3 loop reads CASSQDRKGGGADTQYF. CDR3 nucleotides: TGTGCCAGCAGCCAAGATCGGAAGGGGGGAGGGGCAGATACGCAGTATTTT.